The 8 T cell receptor beta chains listed next were all sequenced from one sample in a study of blood T cell repertoires in COVID-19. Generated by immunoSEQ multiplex PCR, the TCRdb table keeps only in-frame clones and is missing some. The sample has around 250,000 clones, 90% seen once. Sequencing was performed on peripheral blood. The receptors here all came from a woman in her sixties with COVID-19, enrolled during active disease.

The V gene is TRBV5-1, the J gene TRBJ1-1; no definite D call. The CDR3 totals 15 residues. CDR1 and CDR2 from the germline V gene are SGHRS and YFSETQ. V shed 0 bases and J shed 5 bases, with 14 bases lying between them. The CDR3 region is CASSLDTTSGTEAFF. The CDR3 bases are TGCGCCAGCAGCTTGGATACCACATCGGGGACTGAAGCTTTCTTT.

The chain joins TRBV5-4 to TRBJ1-5, with no clear D. This CDR3 has 12 amino acids. Per the germline V gene, CDR1 is SGHNT and CDR2 is YYREEE (reference sequence). Trimming removed 5 bases from V and 7 bases from J, with 10 bases in between. Here the CDR3 DNA reads TGTGCCAGCAGTGTGTCGGGGCAGCCCCAGCATTTT. It codes for CASSVSGQPQHF.

CDR3 bases: TGTGCCAGCAGCCTGATGGGACAGACTAGCACAGATACGCAGTATTTT. This gives the protein CASSLMGQTSTDTQYF. The chain carries TRBV9 and TRBJ2-3, with 7 bases identical to TRBD1. The CDR3 runs to 16 residues. CDR1 and CDR2 (germline): SGDLS, YYNGEE. The ends lost 4 bases at V and 0 bases at J; junction bases unmatched: 8.

The chain combines TRBV30 with TRBJ1-2; 10 bases fit TRBD1. After removal of 4 bases from V and 2 bases from J, the junction contained 7 bases not matched to a gene. Germline lookup yields CDR1 GTSNPN and CDR2 SVGIG (reference sequence). The CDR3 runs 15 residues. The CDR3 loop is CAWNLDRGLNYGYTF. In nucleotides, the CDR3 is TGTGCCTGGAACCTAGACAGGGGGCTAAACTATGGCTACACCTTC.

The rearrangement uses TRBV7-2 and TRBJ2-5; D perhaps matches TRBD2 (5 bases). The V and J ends lost 8 bases and 4 bases respectively, with 17 bases between them. Germline CDR1 is SGHTA and CDR2 is FQGNSA. The CDR3 runs 14 residues. The CDR3 nucleotides are TGTGCCAGCGAGGTGGGTGGAGGAGGAGAGACCCAGTACTTC. Protein sequence: CASEVGGGGETQYF.

V gene TRBV4-3 combines with J gene TRBJ2-3, with TRBD2 as a possible D gene (5 bases). The length of the CDR3 is 15 residues. Between the trimmed V and J ends, which lost 3 bases and 1 base, there was a span of 11 bases. The V gene's germline CDR1 is LGHNA and CDR2 YSLEER. As DNA, the CDR3 is TGCGCCAGCAGCCAGAGGCTGCGGGGCACAGATACGCAGTATTTT. This gives the protein CASSQRLRGTDTQYF.

The chain has TRBV9 and TRBJ2-2, with 8 bases that match TRBD1. V trimming: 0 bases; J trimming: 5 bases; junction bases outside the gene matches: 6. The germline V gene encodes CDR1 SGDLS and CDR2 YYNGEE. The CDR3 is made up of 16 amino acids. The CDR3 loop reads CASSVEATGVTGELFF. In DNA form, the CDR3 reads TGTGCCAGCAGCGTAGAAGCGACAGGGGTAACCGGGGAGCTGTTTTTT.

This rearrangement joins TRBV10-3 to TRBJ1-2, with D unclear. The CDR3 has 12 residues. CDR1 and CDR2 from the germline V gene are ENHRY and SYGVKD. V lost 11 bases, J lost 1 base, and 11 bases lay in between. The DNA for the CDR3 is TGTGCCGAGGTTACGGATAACTATGGCTACACCTTC. Its protein is CAEVTDNYGYTF.